These 14 T cell receptor beta chains originate from one sample sequenced in a study of T cell responses to AZD1222 COVID-19 vaccine. Data came from immunoSEQ multiplex PCR; TCRdb stores just in-frame clones and leaves some out. The profile shows around 140,000 clones, over 90% of them singletons. The specimen comprised peripheral blood, sampled on day 0 of AZD1222 vaccination. Source of these receptors: an adult in good health.

The rearrangement joins TRBV5-4 to TRBJ2-5, with D unresolved. The CDR3 totals 14 residues. V was trimmed by 7 bases and J by 2 bases, leaving 15 bases between them. Germline loops: CDR1 SGHNT, CDR2 YYREEE (reference sequence). In DNA, the CDR3 is TGTGCCAGCTTTAACGGTCACTTACAAGAGACCCAGTACTTC. This encodes CASFNGHLQETQYF.

The chain has TRBV14 and TRBJ1-2; 8 nucleotides line up with TRBD1. The CDR3 has 13 amino acids. Germline assignment: CDR1 SGHDN and CDR2 FVKESK. V shed 6 bases, J shed 5 bases, and the junction held 5 bases outside the gene matches. The CDR3 DNA follows: TGTGCCAGCAGTCGGACAGGGCCTTATGGCTACACCTTC. Translating it yields CASSRTGPYGYTF. The full variable domain, in which reference TRBV14 and TRBJ1-2 provide the parts outside the CDR3, is EAGVTQFPSHSVIEKGQTVTLRCDPISGHDNLYWYRRVMGKEIKFLLHFVKESKQDESGMPNNRFLAERTGGTYSTLKVQPAELEDSGVYFCASSRTGPYGYTFGSGTRLTVV.

This sequence joins TRBV18 and TRBJ1-5; D gene unclear. Per germline, CDR1 KGHSH and CDR2 LQKENI. The CDR3 extends over 13 amino acids. V was shortened by 2 bases and J by 6 bases, with 8 bases between the two germline ends. Here the CDR3 DNA reads TGTGCCAGCTCACCAGGGGTATCTCAGCCCCAGCATTTT. This gives the protein CASSPGVSQPQHF.

The chain is built from TRBV5-1 and TRBJ2-3; 11 nucleotides align to TRBD1. V shed 1 base, J shed 1 base, and the junction held 11 bases outside the gene matches. From germline, CDR1 is SGHRS and CDR2 YFSETQ. The CDR3 has 19 residues. CDR3 nucleotide sequence: TGCGCCAGCAGCTTGTTGGGACAGGGGGATCTTTATGGCACAGATACGCAGTATTTT. This gives the protein CASSLLGQGDLYGTDTQYF.

The chain is built from TRBV6-5 and TRBJ1-2; 8 nucleotides line up with TRBD1. The V segment lost 5 bases and the J segment 3 bases; nucleotides outside the gene matches: 2. There are 13 residues in the CDR3. The germline V gene encodes CDR1 MNHEY and CDR2 SVGAGI. CDR3 coding DNA: TGTGCCAGCAGTAAGACAGGGGACTATGGCTACACCTTC. It specifies CASSKTGDYGYTF.

The V and J genes are TRBV7-2 and TRBJ1-5; D unclear. V was shortened by 3 bases and J by 6 bases, with 9 bases between the two germline ends. CDR1 is SGHTA, CDR2 FQGNSA, per germline. The length of the CDR3 is 13 residues. This chain's CDR3 is CASSFSSGQPQHF. In nucleotides, the CDR3 is TGTGCCAGCAGCTTTAGTTCGGGTCAGCCCCAGCATTTT.

In DNA form, the CDR3 reads TGTGCCATCAACTTGGGCGACGAACCCAGCACTGAAGCTTTCTTT. Translation gives CAINLGDEPSTEAFF. V gene TRBV10-3 combines with J gene TRBJ1-1, with D hard to call. This CDR3 spans 15 amino acids. The germline gives CDR1 ENHRY, CDR2 SYGVKD. Trimming took off 7 bases at V and 4 bases at J, with 19 bases between the two ends.

The V and J genes are TRBV7-9 and TRBJ1-4, with D possibly TRBD1 on 6 matching bases. Trimming left V 1 base short and J 3 bases short, with 12 bases between. CDR1 is SEHNR and CDR2 is FQNEAQ in the germline V gene (reference sequence). The CDR3 consists of 16 residues. CDR3 residues: CASSLVLGAANEKLFF. The CDR3 DNA reads as TGTGCCAGCAGCTTAGTATTGGGGGCGGCTAATGAAAAACTGTTTTTT. The full variable domain, in which reference TRBV7-9 and TRBJ1-4 provide the parts outside the CDR3, is DTGVSQNPRHKITKRGQNVTFRCDPISEHNRLYWYRQTLGQGPEFLTYFQNEAQLEKSRLLSDRFSAERPKGSFSTLEIQRTEQGDSAMYLCASSLVLGAANEKLFFGSGTQLSVL.

V usage is TRBV12-3 or TRBV12-4 and J usage is TRBJ1-2; TRBD1 matches 8 bases. Losses at the gene ends were 6 bases for V and 4 bases for J; bases not matched to a gene: 4. CDR3 size: 13 residues. CDR3 protein: CASSRDRGYGYTF. CDR3 nucleotides: TGTGCCAGCAGCCGCGACAGGGGCTATGGCTACACCTTC.

Only one count was recorded for this clone. The V call is TRBV3-1 (or the pseudogene TRBV3-2), the J call TRBJ1-5, with D uncertain. This CDR3 region has 12 residues. The germline V gene has CDR1 LGHDT and CDR2 YNNKEL (reference sequence). The germline V and J ends were trimmed by 3 bases and 4 bases, with 4 bases remaining between them. DNA of the CDR3: TGTGCCAGCAGCCAGATGAATCAGCCCCAGCATTTT. It codes for CASSQMNQPQHF.

The genes are TRBV5-1 and TRBJ1-2; D is ambiguous. The CDR3 is made up of 15 amino acids. The germline gives CDR1 SGHRS, CDR2 YFSETQ. Trimming shortened V by 4 bases and J by 3 bases, and 16 bases separated the two germline ends. This CDR3 reads CASSPGPGSDYGYTF. The CDR3 DNA reads TGCGCCAGCAGCCCTGGTCCAGGTTCGGACTATGGCTACACCTTC. The variable domain in full, completed from reference TRBV5-1 and TRBJ1-2, reads KAGVTQTPRYLIKTRGQQVTLSCSPISGHRSVSWYQQTPGQGLQFLFEYFSETQRNKGNFPGRFSGRQFSNSRSEMNVSTLELGDSALYLCASSPGPGSDYGYTFGSGTRLTVV.

The chain employs TRBV7-3 and TRBJ1-3, with 10 nucleotides matching TRBD1. This CDR3 region has 13 residues. V lost 4 bases to trimming and J lost 9 bases; unmatched junction nucleotides: 3. Germline CDR1 SGHTA, CDR2 FQGTGA. The CDR3 region is CASSSDRGSTIYF. The DNA of the CDR3 is TGTGCCAGCAGCTCGGACAGGGGGAGCACCATATATTTT.

V usage is TRBV4-1 and J usage is TRBJ2-7, with 10 bases that match TRBD1. This CDR3 spans 16 amino acids. Germline CDR1 is MGHRA and CDR2 is YSYEKL. V was clipped by 1 base and J by 6 bases; unmatched bases: 9. CDR3 residues: CASSQAQTGGLGEQYF. DNA of the CDR3: TGCGCCAGCAGCCAAGCCCAGACAGGGGGCCTTGGCGAGCAGTACTTC.

This clone was seen just once. The genes are TRBV28 and TRBJ1-1; D is ambiguous. Trimming left V 3 bases short and J 5 bases short, with 13 bases between. Germline CDR1 reads MDHEN; CDR2 reads SYDVKM. The CDR3 contains 14 residues. The CDR3 spells CASSLQSSVTEAFF. In DNA form, the CDR3 reads TGTGCCAGCAGTTTGCAGAGCTCGGTAACTGAAGCTTTCTTT.